Here is one TCR beta chain with its context. This record comes from a study of blood T cell repertoires in COVID-19. Study details: PBMCs, B-cell-depleted T cells, or T cells provided the cDNA or gDNA that made up the material.

Generated by immunoSEQ multiplex PCR, the TCRdb table keeps only in-frame clones and is missing some. Of 350,000 or so clones listed, just over 85% are singletons. Trimming pared 4 bases from V and 6 bases from J, leaving 12 bases between. In germline, CDR1 is LGHDT, CDR2 YNNKEL (reference sequence). This CDR3 contains 13 residues. Participants were placed into cohorts based on the clinical history they reported. V is TRBV3-1 (or the pseudogene TRBV3-2) and J is TRBJ1-1; D unresolved. This clonotype was obtained from a woman aged 40 to 50 with acute COVID-19. The specimen was PBMCs or T cells enriched from blood (not recorded which). The CDR3: CASSPVVSSEAFF. CDR3 DNA sequence: TGTGCCAGCAGCCCCGTAGTCTCGTCTGAAGCTTTCTTT.